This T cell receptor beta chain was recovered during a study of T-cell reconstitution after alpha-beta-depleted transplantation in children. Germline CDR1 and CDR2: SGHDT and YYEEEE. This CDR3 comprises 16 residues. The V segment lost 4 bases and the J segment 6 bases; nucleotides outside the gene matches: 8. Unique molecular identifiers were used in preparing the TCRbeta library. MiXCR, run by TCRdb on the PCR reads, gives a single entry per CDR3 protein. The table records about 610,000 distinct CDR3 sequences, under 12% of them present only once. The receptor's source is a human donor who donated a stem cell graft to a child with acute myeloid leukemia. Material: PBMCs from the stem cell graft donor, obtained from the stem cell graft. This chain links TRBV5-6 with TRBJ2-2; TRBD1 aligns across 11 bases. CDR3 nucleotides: TGTGCCAGCAGCATCCGGGACAGGGGGATCGCCGGGGAGCTGTTTTTT. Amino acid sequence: CASSIRDRGIAGELFF.